The clone carrying this T cell receptor beta chain was seen at least ten times. Stated time point: newly diagnosed GD, antithyroid drugs for less than 3 months. Making the TCR library involved RNA that had been extracted from PBMCs. From an endocrinology department in Xi'an, China, came the patients. Assembly of TCR beta libraries relied on iRepertoire HTBI primers together with Arm-PCR of CDR3 regions. TCRdb re-derived calls from the multiplex PCR reads in MiXCR, one entry per CDR3 protein. Among approximately 250,000 distinct CDR3 sequences listed, around 19% were seen once. Germline CDR1 and CDR2: SGHRS and YFSETQ. After removal of 2 bases from V and 5 bases from J, the junction contained 10 bases not matched to a gene. The CDR3 totals 16 residues. The data are from a study of regulatory T cells in long-lasting Graves disease. Turning to the study itself: Graves' cases, newly diagnosed, had used antithyroid drugs under 3 months.

This sequence joins TRBV5-1 and TRBJ1-1, with 9 nucleotides matching TRBD1. The sequencing used peripheral blood mononuclear cells (PBMCs), collected at new diagnosis, from a patient treated with antithyroid drugs. This clonotype was obtained from a female donor with Graves disease. As DNA, the CDR3 is TGCGCCAGCAGCTTCGGATGGACAGGGGAGAGTACTGAAGCTTTCTTT. The encoded protein is CASSFGWTGESTEAFF.